The 19 T cell receptor beta chains in this list originate from one sample, sequenced in a study of cytomegalovirus exposure and HLA in healthy donors. Primers for the PCR totalled 60 Vbeta and 13 Jbeta. The table came from immunoSEQ multiplex PCR; TCRdb's copy has only in-frame clones and leaves some out. The table lists over 85,000 clones, around 73% of them singletons. The specimen was PBMCs. Receptor source: a female donor in good health and CMV-seronegative.

Here the CDR3 reads CASSQAGQDYNEQFF. The CDR3 DNA reads as TGCGCCAGCAGCCAAGCGGGACAGGATTACAATGAGCAGTTCTTC. The chain carries TRBV4-1 and TRBJ2-1, with 8 bases that match TRBD1. This CDR3 region has 15 residues. Germline CDR1 reads MGHRA; CDR2 reads YSYEKL. J gave up 4 bases and V 1 base, and 3 bases lay outside the gene matches.

This clone was detected only a few times. This chain joins TRBV27 and TRBJ1-5; possibly TRBD1 for D (5 bases). The V gene lost 2 bases and the J gene lost 6 bases, with 8 bases spanning the gap. Germline V gives CDR1 MNHEY, CDR2 SMNVEV (reference sequence). This CDR3 comprises 13 residues. CDR3: CASSLTGGQPQHF. The CDR3 bases are TGTGCCAGCAGTTTAACAGGTGGTCAGCCCCAGCATTTT.

This chain links TRBV6-5 with TRBJ2-1; D is uncertain. V dropped 6 bases and J dropped 3 bases, with 15 bases sitting between them. The CDR3 is made up of 15 amino acids. Germline loops: CDR1 MNHEY, CDR2 SVGAGI. The CDR3 coding sequence is TGTGCCAGCAGCCAGGCCGTCCTTAACTACAATGAGCAGTTCTTC. Translating gives CASSQAVLNYNEQFF.

As regards this clone: The same CDR3 arises from other DNA sequences in this sample as well. The chain uses TRBV20-1 and TRBJ1-1, with D unclear. The V gene's germline CDR1 is DFQATT and CDR2 SNEGSKA (reference sequence). CDR3 length: 11 amino acids. The V end lost 3 bases, the J end lost 2 bases, and 4 bases lay between the germline ends. The CDR3 loop is CSARANTEAFF. DNA for the CDR3: TGCAGTGCTAGGGCAAACACTGAAGCTTTCTTT.

Worth noting for this clone: At one end, the junction sequence differs from germline, possibly due to a read error. The sample carries other DNA sequences with the same CDR3. This rearrangement joins TRBV29-1 to TRBJ1-2, with a possible D match to TRBD1 (6 bases). The CDR3 is 14 residues long. The germline gives CDR1 SQVTM, CDR2 ANQGSEA. The CDR3 sequence is CSAGTGMTGYGYTF. The DNA for the CDR3 is TGCAGCGCTGGAACAGGGATGACAGGCTATGGTTACACCTTC.

The genes are TRBV5-6 and TRBJ2-1; TRBD1 agrees at 7 bases. The CDR3 totals 13 residues. The germline V gene encodes CDR1 SGHDT and CDR2 YYEEEE. V lost 2 bases to trimming and J lost 6 bases; unmatched junction nucleotides: 2. Here the CDR3 reads CASSLGQVNEQFF. The CDR3, as DNA: TGTGCCAGCAGCTTAGGACAGGTCAATGAGCAGTTCTTC.

The V call is TRBV9, the J call TRBJ2-3, with 7 nucleotides matching TRBD1. From germline, CDR1 is SGDLS and CDR2 YYNGEE. With 1 base clipped from V and 1 base from J, the junction kept 15 bases outside the gene matches. The CDR3 loop spans 19 amino acids. CDR3 sequence reads: CASSVSHSRGLSRTDTQYF. CDR3 DNA sequence: TGTGCCAGCAGCGTATCCCACAGTAGGGGGCTAAGCCGCACAGATACGCAGTATTTT.

This chain uses TRBV15 with TRBJ1-3; D is undetermined. The CDR3 has 14 amino acids. The V and J ends lost 0 bases and 3 bases respectively, with 6 bases between them. CDR1 is LNHNV, CDR2 YYDKDF, per germline (reference sequence). DNA for the CDR3: TGTGCCACCAGCAGAGATCCTAATGGAAACACCATATATTTT. Amino acid sequence: CATSRDPNGNTIYF. Using reference TRBV15 and TRBJ1-3 for the parts outside the CDR3, the full variable domain is DAMVIQNPRYQVTQFGKPVTLSCSQTLNHNVMYWYQQKSSQAPKLLFHYYDKDFNNEADTPDNFQSRRPNTSFCFLDIRSPGLGDTAMYLCATSRDPNGNTIYFGEGSWLTVV.

The chain joins TRBV7-2 to TRBJ1-6; D possibly corresponds to TRBD1 (6 bases). The CDR3 consists of 14 residues. Trimming took 9 bases from V and 9 from J, leaving 18 bases between them. Germline CDR1 is SGHTA and CDR2 is FQGNSA. The CDR3 spells CASLLQGNGSPLHF. The CDR3 nucleotides are TGTGCCAGTTTACTACAGGGAAATGGTTCACCCCTCCACTTT.

The rearrangement links TRBV2 to TRBJ1-1; the match to TRBD1 covers 9 bases. The germline V gene has CDR1 SNHLY and CDR2 FYNNEI. The V gene end was trimmed by 9 bases and the J gene end by 1 base; junction bases not matched to a gene: 18. This CDR3 comprises 18 residues. In DNA form, the CDR3 reads TGTGCCAGAGTCGGGGTACAGGGGGCGGGTGGACCGAACACTGAAGCTTTCTTT. Amino acids: CARVGVQGAGGPNTEAFF. Filled out from reference TRBV2 and TRBJ1-1, the complete variable domain reads EPEVTQTPSHQVTQMGQEVILRCVPISNHLYFYWYRQILGQKVEFLVSFYNNEISEKSEIFDDQFSVERPDGSNFTLKIRSTKLEDSAMYFCARVGVQGAGGPNTEAFFGQGTRLTVV.

This clone has a handful of counts. The chain is built from TRBV6-4 and TRBJ2-3; 11 nucleotides match TRBD2. CDR1 and CDR2 (germline): MRHNA, SNTAGT. There are 15 residues in the CDR3. Losses at the gene ends were 6 bases for V and 2 bases for J; bases not matched to a gene: 4. The CDR3 DNA reads as TGTGCCAGCAGCTATAGCGGGGGGGCCACAGATACGCAGTATTTT. This sequence encodes CASSYSGGATDTQYF.

The V call is TRBV4-1, the J call TRBJ1-2, with D uncertain. The CDR3 covers 14 residues. Trimming took 0 bases from V and 7 from J, leaving 12 bases between them. Germline CDR1 reads MGHRA; CDR2 reads YSYEKL. The CDR3 DNA follows: TGCGCCAGCAGCCAAGAGGCCAGGAGGCCTGGCTACACCTTC. Encoded protein: CASSQEARRPGYTF.

This chain joins TRBV10-2 and TRBJ2-7; D may be TRBD1 (5 bases). CDR3 length equals 12 residues. The germline gives CDR1 WSHSY, CDR2 SAAADI. V lost 6 bases and J lost 0, with 6 bases in between. In nucleotides, the CDR3 is TGCGCCAGCAGACAGGACTCCTACGAGCAGTACTTC. Protein: CASRQDSYEQYF.

The J gene is TRBJ2-2, the V gene TRBV5-1; unclear D gene. This CDR3 is built from 14 residues. In germline, CDR1 is SGHRS, CDR2 YFSETQ. V shed 3 bases and J shed 4 bases, with 10 bases lying between them. CDR3 sequence reads: CASSYQQSTGELFF. The CDR3 bases are TGCGCCAGCAGCTACCAACAGTCCACCGGGGAGCTGTTTTTT.

The J gene is TRBJ1-2, the V gene TRBV7-8, with D perhaps matching TRBD1 (6 bases). The germline V gene encodes CDR1 SGHVS and CDR2 FQNEAQ. This CDR3 has 15 residues. The V end lost 4 bases, the J end lost 9 bases, and 21 bases lay between the germline ends. The CDR3 loop is CASSSSNAIQGSYTF. CDR3 coding DNA: TGTGCCAGCAGCTCCTCCAACGCAATCCAGGGGAGCTACACCTTC.

This chain connects TRBV28 to TRBJ1-1; D is ambiguous. Trimming took off 6 bases at V and 10 bases at J, with 18 bases between the two ends. CDR3 length: 13 amino acids. Germline V lookup: CDR1 MDHEN, CDR2 SYDVKM. The CDR3 bases are TGTGCCAGCAGCCCCTCGGACTCGATGAGAGCTTTCTTT. Translation: CASSPSDSMRAFF.

This chain connects TRBV6-6 to TRBJ1-5, with D perhaps TRBD1 (6 bases). Germline CDR1 MNHNY, CDR2 SVGAGI (reference sequence). With 6 bases removed from V and 0 bases from J, the gap between germline ends came to 12 bases. The length of the CDR3 is 15 residues. The CDR3 is CASSGGQSSNQPQHF. The DNA of the CDR3 is TGTGCCAGCAGCGGCGGACAGAGTAGCAATCAGCCCCAGCATTTT.

The chain employs TRBV30 and TRBJ2-5; D not certain. CDR1 is GTSNPN and CDR2 is SVGIG in the germline V gene (reference sequence). Trimming left V 0 bases short and J 3 bases short, with 8 bases between. The CDR3 runs to 13 residues. The CDR3 here is CAWSVGTEETQYF. The CDR3 DNA follows: TGTGCCTGGAGTGTTGGTACAGAAGAGACCCAGTACTTC.

For the CDR3, the DNA is TGTGCCAGCAGCTCCGACAGCAGAGGCTACACCTTC. It encodes CASSSDSRGYTF. This chain joins TRBV7-8 and TRBJ1-2; D may be TRBD1 (5 bases). Trimming took off 4 bases at V and 8 bases at J, with 11 bases between the two ends. Germline values: CDR1 SGHVS, CDR2 FQNEAQ. The CDR3 is made up of 12 amino acids.